Presented here are 18 T cell receptor beta chains from one specimen sequenced in a study of cytomegalovirus exposure and HLA in healthy donors. Researchers ran the PCR with 60 Vbeta and 13 Jbeta primers. Using immunoSEQ multiplex PCR, the repertoire was profiled, and TCRdb retains in-frame clones only, with some absent. In the table there are about 140,000 clones, 60% to 85% of which are singletons. Sequencing used PBMCs. The receptors here all came from a middle-aged man in good health and CMV-seronegative.

Sample share makes this clone medium-sized. CDR3 loop: CASSSPRQGAEEKLFF. The CDR3 DNA is TGTGCCAGCAGCTCACCCCGACAGGGGGCAGAAGAAAAACTGTTTTTT. The gene calls are TRBV5-6 and TRBJ1-4, with 10 bases matching TRBD1. The CDR3 runs to 16 residues. CDR1 and CDR2 (germline): SGHDT, YYEEEE. Unmatched junction bases numbered 10, after V lost 3 bases and J lost 8 bases.

This clone was detected a few times. This chain uses TRBV5-4 with TRBJ1-4; TRBD1 agrees at 9 bases. Germline V gene sequence: CDR1 SGHNT, CDR2 YYREEE (reference sequence). The CDR3 consists of 14 residues. The V segment lost 4 bases and the J segment 8 bases; nucleotides outside the gene matches: 6. The DNA for the CDR3 is TGTGCCAGCAGCAGGGGACAGGGTGGCGAAAAACTGTTTTTT. Translated, it gives CASSRGQGGEKLFF.

This sequence joins TRBV6-1 and TRBJ2-3; 15 nucleotides match TRBD2. This CDR3 comprises 16 residues. V shed 4 bases and J 5 bases; nucleotides not matched to a gene: 4. In germline, CDR1 is MNHNS, CDR2 SASEGT. CDR3 region: CASSGGLAGGRDTQYF. CDR3 coding DNA: TGTGCCAGCAGTGGAGGACTAGCGGGGGGGCGAGATACGCAGTATTTT.

The genes are TRBV6-1 and TRBJ2-2, with TRBD2 identical over 8 bases. Trimming removed 4 bases from V and 3 bases from J; junction bases left unmatched: 7. Looked up from germline, CDR1 is MNHNS and CDR2 is SASEGT. There are 16 residues in the CDR3. CDR3 bases: TGTGCCAGCAGTGCAGTCGGGGGGGTGGACACCGGGGAGCTGTTTTTT. It specifies CASSAVGGVDTGELFF.

V is TRBV2 and J is TRBJ2-1, with 8 bases fitting TRBD1. Germline assignment: CDR1 SNHLY and CDR2 FYNNEI. The CDR3 runs to 14 residues. V lost 7 bases, J lost 9 bases, and 11 bases stayed unmatched. CDR3 residues: CASTPGQAYAEQFF. CDR3 bases: TGTGCCAGCACCCCGGGACAGGCCTACGCTGAGCAGTTCTTC.

This clone showed up just a few times. The V and J genes are TRBV30 and TRBJ2-1, with 10 bases lining up with TRBD2. Germline V CDR1 and CDR2: GTSNPN, SVGIG (reference sequence). J was trimmed by 6 bases and V by 2 bases; bases with no gene match: 7. This CDR3 region has 15 residues. CDR3 sequence: CAWSTSSGGPNEQFF. The CDR3 coding sequence is TGTGCCTGGAGTACGTCTAGCGGGGGACCCAATGAGCAGTTCTTC.

The J gene is TRBJ1-3, the V gene TRBV10-3; no clear D. Germline assignment: CDR1 ENHRY and CDR2 SYGVKD. This CDR3 comprises 14 residues. V was shortened by 3 bases and J by 4 bases, with 10 bases between the two germline ends. CDR3 nucleotides: TGTGCCATCAGTGAATCCCTGTCGGGAAACACCATATATTTT. It encodes CAISESLSGNTIYF.

Here the CDR3 reads CASREKRSFRGLQPQHF. As DNA, the CDR3 is TGTGCCAGCAGGGAAAAGAGGAGTTTCAGGGGGCTTCAGCCCCAGCATTTT. J is TRBJ1-5 and V is TRBV21-1; the DNA was not used to check the table's D call, TRBD1. TRBV21-1 is a pseudogene. This CDR3 spans 17 amino acids.

The chain is built from TRBV11-2 and TRBJ2-7, with 7 bases matching TRBD2. The trim removed 1 base at V and 4 bases at J, leaving 4 bases unmatched. This CDR3 region has 14 residues. From germline, CDR1 is SGHAT and CDR2 FQNNGV. The CDR3 here is CASSLGGGLYEQYF. The CDR3 DNA follows: TGTGCCAGCAGCTTAGGGGGGGGTCTATACGAGCAGTACTTC.

This clone was picked up one time. This chain links TRBV5-6 with TRBJ2-5; tentatively, D is TRBD2 (6 bases). This CDR3 has 14 amino acids. Deletions cut 4 bases from V and 1 base from J, with 11 bases between. The germline gives CDR1 SGHDT, CDR2 YYEEEE. CDR3 bases: TGTGCCAGCAGCCGCCCTAGCGTCCAAGAGACCCAGTACTTC. Encoded protein: CASSRPSVQETQYF.

V usage is TRBV9 and J usage is TRBJ1-5; 7 positions agree with TRBD1. Germline V lookup: CDR1 SGDLS, CDR2 YYNGEE. V dropped 3 bases and J dropped 0; count of bases not matched to a gene: 9. This CDR3 comprises 17 residues. Here the CDR3 reads CASSAIPTGDSNQPQHF. The CDR3 DNA reads TGTGCCAGCAGCGCGATCCCTACAGGGGATAGCAATCAGCCCCAGCATTTT.

This clone was recorded once. V is TRBV6-6 and J is TRBJ2-4; 7 nucleotides align to TRBD1. V was clipped by 3 bases and J by 4 bases; unmatched bases: 9. Germline CDR1 and CDR2: MNHNY and SVGAGI (reference sequence). The CDR3 is 16 amino acids. The CDR3 is CASSYTSGTEKNIQYF. The CDR3 DNA reads TGTGCCAGCAGTTATACCTCCGGGACAGAAAAAAACATTCAGTACTTC.

The genes are TRBV11-3 and TRBJ1-5; 7 bases are shared with TRBD1. The ends lost 1 base at V and 5 bases at J; junction bases unmatched: 2. In germline, CDR1 is SGHNT, CDR2 YENEEA. This CDR3 contains 14 residues. CDR3 sequence: CASSLGTGHQPQHF. In DNA form, the CDR3 reads TGTGCCAGCAGCTTAGGGACAGGCCATCAGCCCCAGCATTTT.

In its sample, this clone was seen a few times. The CDR3 sequence is CASSYFEQGATEAFF. In DNA, the CDR3 is TGTGCCAGCAGTTATTTTGAACAGGGGGCAACTGAAGCTTTCTTT. V gene TRBV6-5 combines with J gene TRBJ1-1; TRBD1 matches 9 bases. This CDR3 is built from 15 residues. V shed 3 bases, J shed 5 bases, and the junction held 7 bases outside the gene matches. Per germline, CDR1 MNHEY and CDR2 SVGAGI.

The V call is TRBV7-8, the J call TRBJ2-7, with 7 bases matching TRBD1. Trimming cost V 10 bases and J 0 bases; bases outside gene matches: 6. The CDR3 contains 13 residues. Per the germline V gene, CDR1 is SGHVS and CDR2 is FQNEAQ. The CDR3 spells CATTTGASYEQYF. CDR3 sequence (DNA): TGTGCCACCACCACAGGGGCCTCCTACGAGCAGTACTTC.

The V and J genes are TRBV11-2 and TRBJ2-1; D is uncertain. Germline CDR1 SGHAT, CDR2 FQNNGV. Trimming shortened V by 2 bases and J by 7 bases, and 12 bases separated the two germline ends. The CDR3 has 14 residues. Here the CDR3 DNA reads TGTGCCAGCAGCTTATATCTCGAGGCGAATGAGCAGTTCTTC. Encoded protein: CASSLYLEANEQFF.

The chain uses TRBV11-2 and TRBJ2-3; D unclear. This CDR3 has 12 amino acids. V lost 4 bases, J lost 5 bases, and 7 bases lay in between. The germline CDR1 and CDR2 sequences are SGHAT and FQNNGV. The CDR3 protein is CASSYGGDTQYF. CDR3 coding DNA: TGTGCCAGCAGCTACGGCGGAGATACGCAGTATTTT.

The chain recombines TRBV6-1 with TRBJ2-1, with D maybe TRBD2 (6 bases). The CDR3 loop spans 15 amino acids. Trimming left V 7 bases short and J 0 bases short, with 13 bases between. In germline, CDR1 is MNHNS, CDR2 SASEGT. CDR3 bases: TGTGCCAGCACCCTAGCGCGGAGCTCCTACAATGAGCAGTTCTTC. Its translation is CASTLARSSYNEQFF.